A single sample gave rise to the 24 T cell receptor beta chains below, sequenced in a study of T cell repertoires in aging, cancer and after chemotherapy. TRB rearrangements spanning V, D and J were amplified using mixed TRB-A/B primers. TCRdb independently ran MiXCR on the multiplex PCR reads; one entry per CDR3 protein. The data show more than 2,500 distinct CDR3 sequences, over 25% seen once. Amplification of TCR beta used genomic DNA extracted from peripheral blood. Sample: blood. These receptors were collected from a human donor with a solid tumor.

There are a few counts of this clonotype. The gene calls are TRBV7-4 and TRBJ1-2; 7 nucleotides line up with TRBD1. Germline assignment: CDR1 SGHVT and CDR2 SQSDAQ. V was pared by 4 bases and J by 5 bases, with 4 bases of the junction left unmatched. The CDR3 runs 13 residues. CDR3 amino acids: CASSSRDRYGYTF. CDR3 bases: TGTGCCAGCAGCTCCCGGGACAGATATGGCTACACCTTC.

This clonotype is categorized as large. The chain uses TRBV7-2 and TRBJ2-1; perhaps TRBD2 as D (5 bases). Germline V lookup: CDR1 SGHTA, CDR2 FQGNSA. The CDR3 extends over 12 amino acids. V was cut by 4 bases and J by 10 bases, with 11 bases left in between. The CDR3: CASSYTRAEQFF. The CDR3 DNA reads as TGTGCCAGCAGCTACACGAGGGCGGAGCAGTTCTTC. Filled out from reference TRBV7-2 and TRBJ2-1, the complete variable domain reads GAGVSQSPSNKVTEKGKDVELRCDPISGHTALYWYRQSLGQGLEFLIYFQGNSAPDKSGLPSDRFSAERTGGSVSTLTIQRTQQEDSAVYLCASSYTRAEQFFGPGTRLTVL.

This CDR3 reads CASSLEGNTEAFF. As DNA, the CDR3 is TGTGCCAGCAGCTTGGAGGGAAACACTGAAGCTTTCTTT. The genes are TRBV7-3 and TRBJ1-1; D unclear. This CDR3 is 13 amino acids long. The ends were cut back, 3 bases at V and 2 bases at J, with 7 bases in the middle. Germline lookup yields CDR1 SGHTA and CDR2 FQGTGA.

This clonotype is medium-sized by share. The rearrangement links TRBV10-3 to TRBJ2-7, with TRBD1 matching over 10 bases. CDR1 and CDR2 (germline): ENHRY, SYGVKD. After removal of 5 bases from V and 6 bases from J, the junction contained 4 bases not matched to a gene. CDR3 length: 13 residues. This chain's CDR3 is CAISLTGGGEQYF. The DNA of the CDR3 is TGTGCCATCAGTCTGACAGGGGGCGGCGAGCAGTACTTC.

V and J are TRBV12-3 or TRBV12-4 and TRBJ2-3; TRBD2 aligns across 7 bases. The CDR3 extends over 16 amino acids. Trimming cost V 6 bases and J 0 bases; bases outside gene matches: 9. The CDR3 region has the DNA TGTGCCAGCAGCTCTCTTGCGGGAGCGAGCACAGATACGCAGTATTTT. Its protein product is CASSSLAGASTDTQYF.

This clonotype is medium-sized within its sample. The J gene is TRBJ1-5, the V gene TRBV10-3, with unresolved D. There are 12 residues in the CDR3. Germline V gene lookup returns CDR1 ENHRY and CDR2 SYGVKD. With 3 bases removed from V and 4 bases from J, the gap between germline ends came to 4 bases. The CDR3 DNA reads as TGTGCCATCAGTGACCGAAATCAGCCCCAGCATTTT. Amino acids: CAISDRNQPQHF.

By sample fraction, this clonotype is medium-sized. The J gene is TRBJ2-1, the V gene TRBV29-1; TRBD2 aligns across 11 bases. Germline V CDR1 and CDR2: SQVTM, ANQGSEA. Germline trimming cut 7 bases from V and 4 bases from J; bases unmatched to any gene: 3. The CDR3 contains 13 residues. In nucleotides, the CDR3 is TGCAGCGCGACTAGCGGGGATTACAATGAGCAGTTCTTC. Encoded protein: CSATSGDYNEQFF.

This clonotype is categorized as medium-sized. The V call is TRBV6-5, the J call TRBJ2-1, with 15 bases lining up with TRBD2. The V segment lost 6 bases and the J segment 1 base; nucleotides outside the gene matches: 7. The CDR3 is 18 amino acids. Germline assignment: CDR1 MNHEY and CDR2 SVGAGI. For the CDR3, the DNA is TGTGCCAGCAGACCCGGGACTAGCGGGAGGTCGTCCTACAATGAGCAGTTCTTC. It translates to CASRPGTSGRSSYNEQFF.

This clonotype was picked up a small number of times. The rearrangement uses TRBV6-5 and TRBJ2-1, with 12 bases matching TRBD2. J lost 7 bases, V lost 6 bases, and 10 bases had no gene match. Germline CDR1 is MNHEY and CDR2 is SVGAGI. The CDR3 loop spans 16 amino acids. The CDR3 loop reads CASSKTTSGSGNEQFF. The CDR3 nucleotides are TGTGCCAGCAGCAAGACGACTAGCGGGAGTGGGAATGAGCAGTTCTTC.

This chain joins TRBV28 and TRBJ2-7; no definite D call. Between the trimmed V and J ends, which lost 3 bases and 2 bases, there was a span of 8 bases. The CDR3 runs to 13 residues. Looked up from germline, CDR1 is MDHEN and CDR2 is SYDVKM. The CDR3 region has the DNA TGTGCCAGCAGTTTGTACGGAGCCTACGAGCAGTACTTC. Amino acid sequence: CASSLYGAYEQYF.

The J gene is TRBJ2-7, the V gene TRBV6-1; 12 bases agree with TRBD2. This CDR3 is 17 amino acids long. Losses at the gene ends were 5 bases for V and 2 bases for J; bases not matched to a gene: 10. The germline gives CDR1 MNHNS, CDR2 SASEGT. CDR3 loop: CASSSDPSSGRAYEQYF. The CDR3 region has the DNA TGTGCCAGCAGTTCGGACCCCTCTAGCGGGAGGGCCTACGAGCAGTACTTC.

Relative to its sample, this clonotype is large. This chain connects TRBV6-5 to TRBJ2-7, with D unresolved. Per germline, CDR1 MNHEY and CDR2 SVGAGI. CDR3 length equals 11 residues. The V gene lost 2 bases and the J gene lost 7 bases, with 6 bases spanning the gap. The CDR3 loop reads CASSYINEQYF. CDR3 bases: TGTGCCAGCAGTTACATCAATGAGCAGTACTTC.

By share, this clonotype ranks as medium-sized (0.01 to 0.1%). In DNA, the CDR3 is TGTGCCAGTAGCCGGGACAGGGACTACGAGCAGTACTTC. This gives the protein CASSRDRDYEQYF. The chain carries TRBV19 and TRBJ2-7; 9 nucleotides agree with TRBD1. The CDR3 spans 13 residues. With 6 bases clipped from V and 3 bases from J, the junction kept 3 bases outside the gene matches. Germline-derived CDR1 and CDR2 are LNHDA and SQIVND (reference sequence).

The chain combines TRBV6-4 with TRBJ2-5, with D unclear. The CDR3 runs to 11 residues. The germline gives CDR1 MRHNA, CDR2 SNTAGT. Trimming pared 5 bases from V and 0 bases from J, leaving 1 base between. In DNA, the CDR3 is TGTGCCAGCAGTTACCAAGAGACCCAGTACTTC. Translating gives CASSYQETQYF.

This clonotype occurred a few times. The J gene is TRBJ1-5, the V gene TRBV7-2; D not certain. The CDR3 sequence is 12 residues long. Per the germline V gene, CDR1 is SGHTA and CDR2 is FQGNSA. V shed 5 bases and J shed 7 bases, with 9 bases lying between them. DNA for the CDR3: TGTGCCAGCAGCGTGCTGGGGCAGCCCCAGCATTTT. This sequence encodes CASSVLGQPQHF. The full variable domain, rest sourced from reference TRBV7-2 and TRBJ1-5, is GAGVSQSPSNKVTEKGKDVELRCDPISGHTALYWYRQSLGQGLEFLIYFQGNSAPDKSGLPSDRFSAERTGGSVSTLTIQRTQQEDSAVYLCASSVLGQPQHFGDGTRLSIL.

This clonotype was found a few times. The chain is built from TRBV5-4 and TRBJ1-6; weak D call: TRBD1 (5 bases). V dropped 4 bases and J dropped 5 bases, with 16 bases sitting between them. CDR3 size: 16 residues. CDR1 is SGHNT and CDR2 is YYREEE in the germline V gene (reference sequence). DNA for the CDR3: TGTGCCAGCAGCCGGGCGGGGCCCGAAAATAATTCACCCCTCCACTTT. This encodes CASSRAGPENNSPLHF.

This clonotype rates as large (0.1 to 1%). The chain carries TRBV30 and TRBJ1-5, with 8 bases identical to TRBD1. The CDR3 sequence is 15 residues long. Germline lookup yields CDR1 GTSNPN and CDR2 SVGIG (reference sequence). V dropped 0 bases and J dropped 6; count of bases not matched to a gene: 7. DNA of the CDR3: TGTGCCTGGAGTGTCGGAGCAGGGGGCGGTCAGCCCCAGCATTTT. It is translated as CAWSVGAGGGQPQHF.

This clonotype is labeled medium-sized (0.01 to 0.1%). The chain has TRBV20-1 and TRBJ2-6, with D unresolved. V was trimmed by 7 bases and J by 2 bases, leaving 9 bases between them. This CDR3 is built from 13 residues. The germline V gene has CDR1 DFQATT and CDR2 SNEGSKA (reference sequence). CDR3 sequence reads: CSVRPPGANVLTF. The CDR3 DNA follows: TGCAGTGTGAGGCCACCTGGGGCCAACGTCCTGACTTTC.

This chain joins TRBV2 and TRBJ1-5; 8 bases are a match to TRBD1. Germline V lookup: CDR1 SNHLY, CDR2 FYNNEI. The CDR3 is 14 residues long. The ends lost 2 bases at V and 5 bases at J; junction bases unmatched: 2. In nucleotides, the CDR3 is TGTGCCAGCAGTGAACGACAGGGGTATCAGCCCCAGCATTTT. Translated, it gives CASSERQGYQPQHF.

V usage is TRBV7-9 and J usage is TRBJ2-1; tentative D call: TRBD2 (7 bases). V was pared by 5 bases and J by 10 bases, with 15 bases between. The V gene's germline CDR1 is SEHNR and CDR2 FQNEAQ (reference sequence). This CDR3 has 13 amino acids. The CDR3 is CASSRGAEEEQFF. CDR3 nucleotides: TGTGCCAGCAGCCGGGGGGCAGAGGAGGAGCAGTTCTTC.

The V gene is TRBV7-2, the J gene TRBJ1-2; TRBD1 aligns across 9 bases. The germline CDR1 and CDR2 sequences are SGHTA and FQGNSA. Germline trimming cut 4 bases from V and 3 bases from J; bases unmatched to any gene: 0. The CDR3 loop spans 13 amino acids. The CDR3 region is CASSWDRDYGYTF. The CDR3 nucleotides are TGTGCCAGCAGCTGGGACAGGGACTATGGCTACACCTTC.

The chain has TRBV19 and TRBJ2-6, with 8 nucleotides matching TRBD1. Germline CDR1 and CDR2: LNHDA and SQIVND (reference sequence). CDR3 length: 18 residues. The V gene end was trimmed by 4 bases and the J gene end by 4 bases; junction bases not matched to a gene: 12. The CDR3 sequence is CASSKMAGGAGGANVLTF. CDR3 nucleotide sequence: TGTGCCAGTAGTAAGATGGCAGGGGGCGCGGGGGGGGCCAACGTCCTGACTTTC.

This clonotype was seen only a few times. Here the CDR3 DNA reads TGTGCCAGCAGCTTAGATGCGGCGGGCGAGCAGTACTTC. Residues: CASSLDAAGEQYF. The V and J genes are TRBV7-2 and TRBJ2-7, with a tentative D call TRBD2 (5 bases). CDR3 length equals 13 residues. The germline V and J ends were trimmed by 1 base and 6 bases, with 10 bases remaining between them. Germline V gene data show CDR1 as SGHTA and CDR2 as FQGNSA.

This clonotype is medium-sized. The rearrangement joins TRBV20-1 to TRBJ2-7; a possible D gene is TRBD2 (6 bases). Germline loops: CDR1 DFQATT, CDR2 SNEGSKA (reference sequence). Trimming took 5 bases from V and 6 from J, leaving 20 bases between them. The CDR3 has 14 residues. This CDR3 is CSAPQPVAEFEQYF. The CDR3 nucleotides read TGCAGTGCTCCCCAACCGGTAGCGGAGTTCGAGCAGTACTTC.